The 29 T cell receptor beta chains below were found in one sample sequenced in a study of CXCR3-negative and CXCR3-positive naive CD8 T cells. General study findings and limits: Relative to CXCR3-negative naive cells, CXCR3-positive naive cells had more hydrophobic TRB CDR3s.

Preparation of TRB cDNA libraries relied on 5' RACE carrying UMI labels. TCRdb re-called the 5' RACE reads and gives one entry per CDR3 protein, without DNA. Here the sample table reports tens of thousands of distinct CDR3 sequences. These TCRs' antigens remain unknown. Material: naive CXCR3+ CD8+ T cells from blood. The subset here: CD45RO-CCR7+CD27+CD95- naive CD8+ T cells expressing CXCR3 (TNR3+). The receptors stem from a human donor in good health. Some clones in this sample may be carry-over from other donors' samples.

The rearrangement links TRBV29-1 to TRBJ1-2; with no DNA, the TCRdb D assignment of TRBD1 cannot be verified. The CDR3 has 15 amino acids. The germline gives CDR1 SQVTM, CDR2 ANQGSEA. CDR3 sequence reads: CSVRDDRGANYGYTF.

The CDR3 protein is CASSTDFPSTDMQYF. The chain has TRBV7-9 and TRBJ2-3. In germline, CDR1 is SEHNR, CDR2 FQNEAQ (reference sequence). The CDR3 is 15 residues long.

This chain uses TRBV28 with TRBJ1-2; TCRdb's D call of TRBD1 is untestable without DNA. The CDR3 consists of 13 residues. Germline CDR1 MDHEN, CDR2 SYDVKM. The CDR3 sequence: CASSGAGSFRYTF.

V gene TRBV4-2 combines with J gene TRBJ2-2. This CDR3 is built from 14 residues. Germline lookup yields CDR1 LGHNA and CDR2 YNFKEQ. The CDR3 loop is CASSQTTGTGELFF.

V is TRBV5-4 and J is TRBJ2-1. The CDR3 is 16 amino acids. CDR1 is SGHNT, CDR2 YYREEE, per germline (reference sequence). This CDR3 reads CASSLLGRDSYNEQFF.

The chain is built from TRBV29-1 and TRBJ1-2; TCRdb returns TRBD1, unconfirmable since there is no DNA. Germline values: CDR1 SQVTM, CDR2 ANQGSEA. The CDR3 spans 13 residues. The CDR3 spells CSARQGSNYGYTF.

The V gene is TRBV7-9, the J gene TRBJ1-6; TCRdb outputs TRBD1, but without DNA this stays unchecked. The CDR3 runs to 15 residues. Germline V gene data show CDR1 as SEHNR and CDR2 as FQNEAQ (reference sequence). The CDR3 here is CASSPPGGGNSPLHF. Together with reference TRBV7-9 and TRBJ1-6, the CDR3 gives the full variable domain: DTGVSQNPRHKITKRGQNVTFRCDPISEHNRLYWYRQTLGQGPEFLTYFQNEAQLEKSRLLSDRFSAERPKGSFSTLEIQRTEQGDSAMYLCASSPPGGGNSPLHFGNGTRLTVT.

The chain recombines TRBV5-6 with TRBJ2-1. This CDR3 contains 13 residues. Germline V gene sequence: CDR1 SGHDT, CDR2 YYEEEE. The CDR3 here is CASSPLTDNEQFF.

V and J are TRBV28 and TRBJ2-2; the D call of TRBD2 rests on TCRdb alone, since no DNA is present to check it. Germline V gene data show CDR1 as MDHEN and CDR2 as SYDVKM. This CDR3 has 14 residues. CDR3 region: CASTLGRNTGELFF.

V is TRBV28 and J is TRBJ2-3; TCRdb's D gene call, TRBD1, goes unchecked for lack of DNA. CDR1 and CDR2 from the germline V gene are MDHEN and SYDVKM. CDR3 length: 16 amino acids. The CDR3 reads CASSLLVGAPTDTQYF.

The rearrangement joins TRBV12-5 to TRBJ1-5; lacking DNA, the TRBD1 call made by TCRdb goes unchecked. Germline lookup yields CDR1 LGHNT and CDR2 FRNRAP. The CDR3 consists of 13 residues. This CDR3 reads CASALTDNQPQHF.

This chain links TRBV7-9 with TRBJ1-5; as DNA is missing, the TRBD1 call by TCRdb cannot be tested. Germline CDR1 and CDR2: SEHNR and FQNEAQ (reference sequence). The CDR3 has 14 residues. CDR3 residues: CASSPLSVGQPQHF.

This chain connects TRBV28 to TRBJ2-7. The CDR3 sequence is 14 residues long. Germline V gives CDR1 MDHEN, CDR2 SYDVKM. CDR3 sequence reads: CASGTRSGTYEQYF.

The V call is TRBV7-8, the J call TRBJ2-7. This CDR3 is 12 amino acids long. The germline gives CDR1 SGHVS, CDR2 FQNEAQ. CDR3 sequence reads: CASSLAGEEQYF.

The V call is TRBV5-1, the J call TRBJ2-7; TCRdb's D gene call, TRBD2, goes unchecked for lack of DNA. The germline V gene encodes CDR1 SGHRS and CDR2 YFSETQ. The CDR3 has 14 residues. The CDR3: CASSLSGGASEQYF.

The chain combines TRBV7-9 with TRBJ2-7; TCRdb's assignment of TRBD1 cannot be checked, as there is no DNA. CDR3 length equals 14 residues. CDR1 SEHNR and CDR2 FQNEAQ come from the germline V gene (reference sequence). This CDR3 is CASSPGGTLRPSYF.

The CDR3 loop reads CASSLGQLNEQFF. This chain connects TRBV11-2 to TRBJ2-1; the D gene TCRdb calls, TRBD1, cannot be checked with no DNA. The germline V gene encodes CDR1 SGHAT and CDR2 FQNNGV. The length of the CDR3 is 13 residues.

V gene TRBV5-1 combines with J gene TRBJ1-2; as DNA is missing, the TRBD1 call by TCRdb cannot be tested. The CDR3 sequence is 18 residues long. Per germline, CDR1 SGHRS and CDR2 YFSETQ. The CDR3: CASSSGFSRDRANYGYTF.

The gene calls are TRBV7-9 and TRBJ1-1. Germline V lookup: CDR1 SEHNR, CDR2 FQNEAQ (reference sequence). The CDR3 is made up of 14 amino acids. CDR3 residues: CASSLDTANTEAFF.

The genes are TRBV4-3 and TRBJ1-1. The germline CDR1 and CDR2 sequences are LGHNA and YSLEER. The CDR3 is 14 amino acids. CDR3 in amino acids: CASSQDRNLAEAFF.

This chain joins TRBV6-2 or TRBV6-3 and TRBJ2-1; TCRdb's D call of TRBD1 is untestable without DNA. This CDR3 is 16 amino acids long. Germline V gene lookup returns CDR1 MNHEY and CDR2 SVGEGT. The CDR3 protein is CASSLFPGSLGNEQFF.

CDR3 amino acids: CASNLSGRAYEQYF. The rearrangement links TRBV6-2 or TRBV6-3 to TRBJ2-7. Germline V CDR1 and CDR2: MNHEY, SVGEGT. The CDR3 is made up of 14 amino acids.

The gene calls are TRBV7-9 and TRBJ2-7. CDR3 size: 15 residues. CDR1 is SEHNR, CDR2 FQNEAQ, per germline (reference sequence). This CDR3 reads CASSLAASPSYEQYF.

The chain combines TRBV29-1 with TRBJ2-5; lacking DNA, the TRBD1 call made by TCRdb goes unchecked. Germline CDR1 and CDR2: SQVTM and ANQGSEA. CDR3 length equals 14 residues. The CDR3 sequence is CSVEDLTAQETQYF.

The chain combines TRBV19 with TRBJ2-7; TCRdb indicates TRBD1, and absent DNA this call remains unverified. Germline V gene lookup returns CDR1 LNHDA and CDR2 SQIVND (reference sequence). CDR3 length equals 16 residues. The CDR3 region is CASSIALWTGTYEQYF.

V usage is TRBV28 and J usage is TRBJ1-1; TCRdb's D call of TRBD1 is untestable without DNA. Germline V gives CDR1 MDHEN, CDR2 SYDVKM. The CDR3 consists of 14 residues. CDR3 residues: CASRWGQFHTEAFF.

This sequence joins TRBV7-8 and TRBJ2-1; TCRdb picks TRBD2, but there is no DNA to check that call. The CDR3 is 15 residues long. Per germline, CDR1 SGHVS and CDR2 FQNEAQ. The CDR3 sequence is CASSVEGTSRNEQFF.

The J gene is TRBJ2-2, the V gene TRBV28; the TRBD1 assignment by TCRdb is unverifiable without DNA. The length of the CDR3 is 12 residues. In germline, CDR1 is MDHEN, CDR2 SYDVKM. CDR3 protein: CASRTGDGELFF.

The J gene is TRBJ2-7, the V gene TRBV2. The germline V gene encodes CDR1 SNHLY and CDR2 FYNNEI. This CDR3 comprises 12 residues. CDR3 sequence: CASSEEFYEQYF.